This T cell receptor beta chain was sequenced for a study of blood T cell repertoires in COVID-19. TCRdb keeps only in-frame clones here, not all; method: immunoSEQ multiplex PCR. The data show approximately 490,000 clones, roughly 87% seen once. This CDR3 has 13 residues. J lost 6 bases, V lost 7 bases, and 8 bases had no gene match. Looked up from germline, CDR1 is MNHEY and CDR2 is SVGAGI. The chain employs TRBV6-5 and TRBJ1-2; 7 nucleotides match TRBD1. This receptor was identified in a woman under 30 who had recovered from COVID-19. Specimen: PBMCs or T cells enriched from blood (not recorded which). CDR3 region: CASTSFQGDGYTF. DNA for the CDR3: TGTGCCAGCACCTCATTTCAGGGGGATGGCTACACCTTC.